These 9 T cell receptor beta chains originate from one sample sequenced in a study of tumor T cells in aggressive B-cell lymphoma. Sequencing used immunoSEQ multiplex PCR; TCRdb keeps in-frame clones, though not all of them. The sample has some 9,500 clones; 85% are singletons. Sample: tumor tissue. Receptors originate from an adult with diffuse large B cell lymphoma.

This chain joins TRBV15 and TRBJ1-4, with TRBD1 as a possible D gene (5 bases). Trimming took off 0 bases at V and 4 bases at J, with 12 bases between the two ends. Germline V CDR1 and CDR2: LNHNV, YYDKDF (reference sequence). This CDR3 has 16 residues. CDR3 nucleotides: TGTGCCACCAGCAGAGAACAACAGGCCTTTAATGAAAAACTGTTTTTT. Translation: CATSREQQAFNEKLFF.

This chain joins TRBV2 and TRBJ1-5; D not resolved. CDR1 SNHLY and CDR2 FYNNEI come from the germline V gene. The V gene lost 6 bases and the J gene lost 4 bases, with 10 bases spanning the gap. This CDR3 region has 13 residues. The CDR3 region is CASSPEKNQPQHF. In DNA form, the CDR3 reads TGTGCCAGCAGCCCCGAGAAGAATCAGCCCCAGCATTTT.

For this clone: At one end the junction does not follow the germline gene, possibly because of a read error. The same CDR3 arises from other DNA sequences in this sample as well. The genes are TRBV27 and TRBJ2-7; D is possibly TRBD2 (6 bases). Looked up from germline, CDR1 is MNHEY and CDR2 is SMNVEV (reference sequence). There are 17 residues in the CDR3. The CDR3 loop reads CASSLYGLEGASYEQYF. CDR3 nucleotides: TGTGCCAGCAGTTTATACGGTCTGGAGGGAGCGTCGTACGAGCAGTACTTT.

V gene TRBV10-1 combines with J gene TRBJ2-7, with 7 bases lining up with TRBD2. V gave up 4 bases and J gave up 6 bases; unmatched junction bases: 18. The CDR3 runs to 17 residues. Germline lookup yields CDR1 WNHNN and CDR2 SYGVQD (reference sequence). The CDR3 nucleotides are TGCGCCAGCAGTGGCTGGGGGGGTAAGAACGCACCCTCCGAGCAGTACTTC. It yields the protein CASSGWGGKNAPSEQYF.

V is TRBV4-3 and J is TRBJ2-2, with TRBD2 matching over 10 bases. Germline trimming cut 3 bases from V and 8 bases from J; bases unmatched to any gene: 12. The CDR3 has 17 amino acids. Germline CDR1 LGHNA, CDR2 YSLEER. The CDR3 loop reads CASSQDSGRPFGGELFF. CDR3 DNA sequence: TGCGCCAGCAGCCAGGATAGCGGGAGGCCCTTCGGGGGGGAGCTGTTTTTT.

V gene TRBV7-3 combines with J gene TRBJ2-1, with 12 bases matching TRBD1. Germline V CDR1 and CDR2: SGHTA, FQGTGA. The CDR3 sequence is 16 residues long. J gave up 9 bases and V 5 bases, and 11 bases lay outside the gene matches. This CDR3 reads CASSPKPGQGAIEQFF. As DNA, the CDR3 is TGTGCCAGCAGCCCTAAACCGGGACAGGGGGCTATTGAGCAGTTCTTC.

The V and J genes are TRBV28 and TRBJ1-5; D unresolved. This CDR3 spans 14 amino acids. From germline, CDR1 is MDHEN and CDR2 SYDVKM. Trimming pared 6 bases from V and 0 bases from J, leaving 9 bases between. In nucleotides, the CDR3 is TGTGCCAGCAGCACTCATTATAGCAATCAGCCCCAGCATTTT. It specifies CASSTHYSNQPQHF. The full variable domain, its missing parts supplied by reference TRBV28 and TRBJ1-5, is DVKVTQSSRYLVKRTGEKVFLECVQDMDHENMFWYRQDPGLGLRLIYFSYDVKMKEKGDIPEGYSVSREKKERFSLILESASTNQTSMYLCASSTHYSNQPQHFGDGTRLSIL.

The chain carries TRBV4-1 and TRBJ2-2; the match to TRBD2 covers 10 bases. Germline V gene lookup returns CDR1 MGHRA and CDR2 YSYEKL. The CDR3 covers 18 residues. Trimming at V came to 0 bases and at J to 1 base, leaving 5 bases not matched to a gene. The chain's CDR3 is CASSQDPSGSRNTGELFF. In DNA, the CDR3 is TGCGCCAGCAGCCAAGATCCTAGCGGGAGCCGGAACACCGGGGAGCTGTTTTTT.

The chain combines TRBV28 with TRBJ1-5, with unresolved D. Germline CDR1 MDHEN, CDR2 SYDVKM. Trimming took 6 bases from V and 6 from J, leaving 15 bases between them. This CDR3 contains 14 residues. For the CDR3, the DNA is TGTGCCAGCAGAATCGGCGGGCTGCCTCAGCCCCAGCATTTT. Amino acid sequence: CASRIGGLPQPQHF.